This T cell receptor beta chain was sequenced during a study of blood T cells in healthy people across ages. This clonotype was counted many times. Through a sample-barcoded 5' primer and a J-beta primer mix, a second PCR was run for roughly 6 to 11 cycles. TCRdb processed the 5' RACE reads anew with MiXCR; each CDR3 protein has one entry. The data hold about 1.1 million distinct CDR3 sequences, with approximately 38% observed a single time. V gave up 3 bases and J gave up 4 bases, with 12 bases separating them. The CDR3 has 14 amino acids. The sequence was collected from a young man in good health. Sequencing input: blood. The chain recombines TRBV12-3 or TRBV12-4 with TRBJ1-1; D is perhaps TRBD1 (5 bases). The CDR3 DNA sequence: TGTGCCAGCAGTTTGGGCAGGGAGGGCACTGAAGCTTTCTTT. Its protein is CASSLGREGTEAFF.